This TCR beta chain was sequenced during a study of post-analysis software for immune sequencing data. This clonotype has at least ten counts. Its specificity is unknown. General observations from the study: Comparison of patients with controls showed four or five TRBV segments more frequent in patients, TRBV5-6, TRBV5-1 and TRBV20-1 among them.

The CDR3 loop spans 13 amino acids. The germline CDR1 and CDR2 sequences are SEHNR and FQNEAQ (reference sequence). The V end lost 6 bases, the J end lost 10 bases, and 16 bases lay between the germline ends. Included in the TCR beta cDNA libraries were unique molecular identifiers. One entry per CDR3 protein, called by TCRdb with MiXCR from the PCR reads. The repertoire holds around 200,000 distinct CDR3 sequences, around 29% seen once, with about 3.7% in the top ten. The sequencing sample was made of blood. The TCR sequence derives from a girl aged 2-17 years with multiple sclerosis. V gene TRBV7-9 combines with J gene TRBJ2-1, with D maybe TRBD1 (6 bases). This CDR3 is CASSLLPGTEQFF. DNA for the CDR3: TGTGCCAGCAGTCTCCTTCCCGGGACAGAGCAGTTCTTC.